This T cell receptor beta chain was profiled in a study of shared clonotypes between healthy human individuals (TCRdb year 2020). About the study as a whole: The cohort included three men and two women between 18 and 49 years of age. Per donor, three plates each were used for CD4 naive and CD4 memory, two for CD8 naive, and one for CD8 memory. To estimate repertoire size and how much clonotype sharing occurs between individuals, the study deeply sequenced the blood TCR repertoires of about 5 healthy adults. To increase sequencing depth and limit assay-specific biases, different laboratories used diverse techniques to prepare libraries and sequence TCR repertoires. Leukapheresis yielded between about 0.94 and 9.5 billion PBMCs per donor.

The donors were healthy, HIV-negative adults with no recently reported acute infections or vaccinations. Only Caucasian adults living in Nashville, Tennessee, USA were represented among the donors. CD4+ T cells were enriched through magnetic negative selection, after which naive cells were positively selected on CD45RA and the remaining negative fraction served as the memory subset. Blood was collected by leukapheresis, and PBMCs were isolated by Ficoll-Histopaque density gradient centrifugation and then cryopreserved in liquid nitrogen vapor phase. Analytical flow cytometry was used to check the purity and quantity of each magnetically sorted T cell population. Genomic DNA was isolated from each sorted fraction and quantified by UV absorbance on a Nanodrop 2000c. Notes on this clone: What this receptor recognizes is not known. No much larger clonotype is one base removed from it; base qualities were not supplied.

TCR CDR3 regions were amplified from genomic DNA by multiplex PCR using the deep immunoSEQ assay. For each cell subset, the extracted genomic DNA was distributed evenly across all wells of several immunoSEQ 96-well plates, and each plate served as one replicate. For sorted subsets, approximately 200 ng of genomic DNA, equivalent to 25,000 to 35,000 T cell genomes, went into each replicate PCR. The purified libraries were quantified using a Qubit 3.0 fluorometer, sized with a Bioanalyzer 2100, and then quantified again using the KAPA Library Quantification kit. A separate single-read 150-cycle Illumina NextSeq 550 flow cell was used to sequence each immunoSEQ 96-well plate. The study's own analysis went as follows. The immunoSEQ output contained only junctional sequences without quality scores, so filtering could not match that applied to full-length reads. To assign V/J genes and CDR3, sequences were annotated using PyIR, a Python wrapper for IgBLAST v1.9, with IMGT germline references. Any read was removed if the V/J assignment was weak (E-value above 1e-6), the CDR3 was missing, or the read contained stop codons, out-of-frame junctions, or ambiguous translated residues. V3J clonotypes were defined as sequences sharing the same inferred V gene, J gene, and CDR3 amino acid sequence. Percentage overlap between repertoires was computed as shared unique clonotypes divided by the size of the smaller repertoire. RTK rarefaction, the Chao1 estimator, and Recon v2.1 estimates of unobserved clonotypes were used to assess repertoire richness. Generation probabilities were computed with OLGA for all TCRbeta clonotypes obtained by the gDNA method from several donors. Imported from immuneACCESS, the table was reduced by TCRdb to in-frame sequences with V and J called. These copies leave out some clones; in studies compared against another copy, an unresolved V gene accounts for under half, and the cause of the remainder is not known. D and trimming come from the DNA, and the V and J calls and clone size come from that table. The sample table lists millions of clones, just over 90% of them with a count of one. Of the sample, over 0.12% falls within the top ten clones.

Looking up the germline V gene yields CDR1 KGHSH and CDR2 LQKENI. The V end loses 4 bases and the J end loses 6 bases, and a stretch of 13 bases separates them. From the cysteine up to the phenylalanine, the CDR3 has a length of 14 residues. CDR3 DNA only is kept here, 42 bases in frame from base 1. The investigation overall reported the following: Only blood was sampled, and tissue TCR repertoires likely differ from those in blood. About 5% of naive CD4, 3% to 4% of naive CD8, 2.3% of memory CD4, and approximately 0.4% of memory CD8 clonotypes were shared across several donors. Based on pairwise subsampling, the degree of clonotype sharing among donors was expected to be affected by sequencing depth. Clonotypes shared by all four sorted-subset donors showed higher generation probabilities than non-shared clonotypes. Larger estimated clonotype richness was generally found for naive subsets than for memory subsets. Incomplete sequencing was indicated by rarefaction of sorted-subset datasets, despite the large sequencing depth. Because the study included a small number of donors, the genetic and exposure-history diversity represented was limited.

The V and J genes are TRBV18 and TRBJ1-5, with TRBD1 as a weak D call on 5 bases. The origin of this receptor is a man between 18 and 35 years old in good health. The material sequenced was naive CD4+ T cells sorted from blood. In the paper's terms, the cell subset or site label means: CD45RA+ positively selected. The nucleotide sequence is given as TGTGCCAGCTCACTGAAGGGAGACAGTCAGCCCCAGCATTTT. This codes for CASSLKGDSQPQHF.